This T cell receptor (beta chain) emerged from a study of T-cell memory formation after mild COVID-19. Whole-study context: Clustering of TCRs was largely donor specific. Overall study results and limits: Chiefly within CM and EM were the contracting CD4+ clones; CD8+ ones were within EMRA. Clones that contracted from day 15 to 85 had balanced CD4/CD8; later expanders were CD4+ biased.

This clonotype was recorded at least ten times. What it recognizes is unknown. The germline V gene encodes CDR1 SGHRS and CDR2 YFSETQ. Trimming removed 3 bases from V and 6 bases from J; junction bases left unmatched: 11. There are 15 residues in the CDR3. TCR alpha and TCR beta cDNA libraries carrying sample barcodes and UMIs were produced by 5'RACE using constant-segment primers. TCRdb reanalysed the 5' RACE reads using MiXCR and keeps one entry per CDR3 protein. The data show some 110,000 distinct CDR3 sequences, with around 12% seen just once and 27% held by the top ten. V usage is TRBV5-1 and J usage is TRBJ2-7; 8 nucleotides line up with TRBD1. The sequenced sample was PBMCs or a T cell subset sorted from them (not recorded which). This sequence was found in an adult woman who had mild COVID-19 (a few samples of this study predate the infection). Cell type and time point are not known. This CDR3 reads CASSSQETGVFEQYF. CDR3 in DNA: TGCGCCAGCAGCTCCCAAGAGACAGGGGTATTCGAGCAGTACTTC.